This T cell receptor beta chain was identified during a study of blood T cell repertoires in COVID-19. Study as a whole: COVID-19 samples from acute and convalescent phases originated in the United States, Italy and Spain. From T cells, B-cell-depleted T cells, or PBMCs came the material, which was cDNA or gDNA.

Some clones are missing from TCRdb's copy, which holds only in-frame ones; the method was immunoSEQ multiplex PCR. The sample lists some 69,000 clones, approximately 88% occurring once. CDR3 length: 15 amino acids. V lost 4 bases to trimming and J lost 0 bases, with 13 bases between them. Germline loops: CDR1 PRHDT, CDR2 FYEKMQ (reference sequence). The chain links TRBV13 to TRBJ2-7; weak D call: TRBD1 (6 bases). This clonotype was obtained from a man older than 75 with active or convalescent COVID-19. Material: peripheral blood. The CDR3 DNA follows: TGTGCCAGCAGCTCACGACAGGCCGCCTCCTACGAGCAGTACTTC. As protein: CASSSRQAASYEQYF. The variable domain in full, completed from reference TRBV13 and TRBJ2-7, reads AAGVIQSPRHLIKEKRETATLKCYPIPRHDTVYWYQQGPGQDPQFLISFYEKMQSDKGSIPDRFSAQQFSDYHSELNMSSLELGDSALYFCASSSRQAASYEQYFGPGTRLTVT.